The entry below gives a single T cell receptor (beta chain) sequence along with its context. Which antigen it targets is not known. No much larger clone is present one base from it, and per-base qualities are unavailable. The data are from a study of blood T cell repertoires in COVID-19 (dated by TCRdb to 2018 to 2020). In the study overall: The collaborator samples originated in the United States, Italy and Spain and spanned the acute and convalescent phases of COVID-19. The prospective study material was composed of cDNA or gDNA derived from T cells, B-cell-depleted T cells, or PBMCs. Deeply sampled blood TCRbeta repertoires from subjects exposed to, actively infected with, or recovered from COVID-19 were included in the dataset. The repertoires were released in a freely available public database intended as a resource for research on the immune response to SARS-CoV-2. The samples were drawn from two sources: the first 160 participants of the ongoing ImmuneRACE study, and some 1,300 subjects contributed by 6 global collaborators. The sample metadata nearly always contained a de-identified subject ID, COVID-19 status, age in years and sex. Where available, HLA class I and class II types were taken from metadata supplied by the sample provider and were not determined by assay-based typing.

Here V drops 2 bases and J drops 4 bases, and the junction holds 2 bases not matched to any gene. The CDR3 runs 15 residues from the cysteine to the phenylalanine. Just the 45-base CDR3 DNA is kept, in frame starting at base 1. CDR1 KGHDR and CDR2 SFDVKD are derived from the germline V gene. Participants in the prospective study were enrolled through a virtual design, were aged 18 to 89 years, and lived in approximately 25 United States geographic areas. To assign participants to cohorts, the prospective study relied on clinical history that participants themselves reported in a screening survey and a study questionnaire. Exposed participants had been in contact with someone with a PCR-confirmed or clinician-diagnosed COVID-19 case within 2 weeks of study entry. Mobile phlebotomists in the prospective study collected whole blood, serum and a nasopharyngeal or oropharyngeal swab from every participant. Participants in the prospective study had the option to provide additional blood draws and questionnaires over a roughly two-month period. Before DNA extraction, prospective study blood samples were shipped either frozen or at room temperature.

Study-level results and caveats: Clinical and demographic metadata were provided uncurated, with the amount varying by source and participant.

TCRbeta CDR3 regions were amplified from genomic DNA using the immunoSEQ Assay, a bias-controlled multiplex PCR. Regarding the original processing steps: The number of nucleated cells in each sample was estimated from the amplification of reference gene primers within the assay. To quantify the absolute abundance of each unique TCRbeta CDR3 rearrangement, sequence reads were collapsed and filtered. For each sample, productive Simpson clonality was calculated by taking the square root of Simpson's diversity index across productive rearrangements. As stored in TCRdb, this immuneACCESS dataset retains in-frame rearrangements with V and J assigned. A fraction of the clones does not appear; measured against another copy, unresolved V genes explain less than half of the discrepancy, and the remainder lacks a known reason. V and J calls plus clone size are reproduced from that table; the DNA served to infer D and trimming. Present in this sample are more than 150,000 clones, approximately 80% of which were seen just once. The biggest ten clones account for 13% to 15% of the sample.

The TCR sequence derives from a man aged 55-75 years who had been exposed to COVID-19. Sequencing was performed on PBMCs or T cells enriched from blood (not recorded which). The chain is encoded by TRBV24-1 joined to TRBJ2-5, with 11 middle bases fitting TRBD2. Read as DNA, the sequence is TGTGCCACCAGTGATTCCGGACTAGCGGGAGAGACCCAGTACTTC. Translation gives CATSDSGLAGETQYF.